Following are 18 T cell receptor beta chains from one sample sequenced in a study of T-cell reconstitution after alpha-beta-depleted transplantation in children. TCRbeta library construction was performed incorporating unique molecular identifiers. TCRdb passed the PCR reads through MiXCR, listing each CDR3 protein once. The sample has some 220,000 distinct CDR3 sequences, about 11% seen once; the top ten hold 28%. The sample consisted of PBMCs, taken before TCRalphabeta/CD19-depleted stem cell transplant. The source of these receptors is a child under two years old with acute myeloid leukemia, due to receive a stem cell transplant.

This clonotype was detected many times. V usage is TRBV27 and J usage is TRBJ1-6; 7 bases are shared with TRBD1. Losses at the gene ends were 8 bases for V and 5 bases for J; bases not matched to a gene: 9. CDR3 length: 15 amino acids. Germline V CDR1 and CDR2: MNHEY, SMNVEV (reference sequence). CDR3 sequence reads: CASANGQVNNSPLHF. For the CDR3, the DNA is TGTGCCAGCGCGAACGGACAGGTCAATAATTCACCCCTCCACTTT.

This clonotype was recorded many times. V gene TRBV20-1 combines with J gene TRBJ2-1; D remains ambiguous. The V gene's germline CDR1 is DFQATT and CDR2 SNEGSKA (reference sequence). This CDR3 is 11 amino acids long. Deletions cut 3 bases from V and 5 bases from J, with 5 bases between. The CDR3 nucleotides read TGCAGTGCTAGGTTCGACAATGAGCAGTTCTTC. Its translation is CSARFDNEQFF.

This clonotype was detected many times. The gene calls are TRBV30 and TRBJ1-3, with D unresolved. CDR3 length: 13 amino acids. Looked up from germline, CDR1 is GTSNPN and CDR2 is SVGIG (reference sequence). With 3 bases removed from V and 4 bases from J, the gap between germline ends came to 10 bases. The CDR3 loop is CAWSQGRGNTIYF. The CDR3 DNA is TGTGCCTGGAGCCAAGGCCGCGGAAACACCATATATTTT.

The chain employs TRBV19 and TRBJ1-4; possible D gene TRBD1, 5 bases. V shed 8 bases and J shed 8 bases, with 12 bases lying between them. This CDR3 has 12 residues. Germline values: CDR1 LNHDA, CDR2 SQIVND (reference sequence). The DNA for the CDR3 is TGTGCCAGTGGCCCCTGGGGGGAAAAACTGTTTTTT. Its protein is CASGPWGEKLFF.

This clonotype was observed at least ten times. The chain has TRBV7-9 and TRBJ2-7, with TRBD2 identical over 14 bases. The junction had 8 bases not matched to a gene; V was cut back by 2 bases and J by 5 bases. There are 17 residues in the CDR3. Germline CDR1 SEHNR, CDR2 FQNEAQ (reference sequence). The CDR3 DNA follows: TGTGCCAGCAGCTTAACCGGGACTAGCGGGAGAGAGGACGAGCAGTACTTC. Encoded protein: CASSLTGTSGREDEQYF.

This clonotype was picked up many times. V gene TRBV20-1 combines with J gene TRBJ2-1; D tentatively fits TRBD1 or TRBD2 (6 bases each). The CDR3 totals 12 residues. CDR1 and CDR2 (germline): DFQATT, SNEGSKA (reference sequence). The ends were cut back, 5 bases at V and 5 bases at J, with 10 bases in the middle. CDR3 bases: TGCAGTGCTCCCGGGGGCCACAATGAGCAGTTCTTC. Translating it yields CSAPGGHNEQFF.

There are many counts of this clonotype. V and J are TRBV2 and TRBJ2-3; 8 positions agree with TRBD2. The CDR3 totals 13 residues. The junction had 4 bases not matched to a gene; V was cut back by 8 bases and J by 3 bases. Germline lookup yields CDR1 SNHLY and CDR2 FYNNEI. The CDR3 DNA reads TGTGCCAGCGGAAGCGGGAGAACAGATACGCAGTATTTT. It is translated as CASGSGRTDTQYF. The full variable domain, its missing parts supplied by reference TRBV2 and TRBJ2-3, is EPEVTQTPSHQVTQMGQEVILRCVPISNHLYFYWYRQILGQKVEFLVSFYNNEISEKSEIFDDQFSVERPDGSNFTLKIRSTKLEDSAMYFCASGSGRTDTQYFGPGTRLTVL.

This clonotype was observed many times. The chain has TRBV5-1 and TRBJ1-6; D is possibly TRBD1 (5 bases). CDR1 and CDR2 from the germline V gene are SGHRS and YFSETQ. Between the trimmed V and J ends, which lost 0 bases and 8 bases, there was a span of 12 bases. This CDR3 spans 15 amino acids. The CDR3 loop is CASSLAQGWYSPLHF. The CDR3 DNA is TGCGCCAGCAGCTTGGCCCAGGGATGGTATTCACCCCTCCACTTT.

The genes are TRBV6-2 or TRBV6-3 and TRBJ2-5; tentatively, D is TRBD1 (6 bases). Germline CDR1 and CDR2: MNHEY and SVGEGT. This CDR3 comprises 13 residues. Trimming removed 10 bases from V and 1 base from J, with 13 bases in between. The CDR3 sequence is CATLQGVQETQYF. Here the CDR3 DNA reads TGTGCCACCCTACAGGGAGTCCAAGAGACCCAGTACTTC.

There are many counts of this clonotype. V usage is TRBV7-2 and J usage is TRBJ2-1; maybe TRBD2 (5 bases). Deletions cut 5 bases from V and 9 bases from J, with 11 bases between. Germline CDR1 reads SGHTA; CDR2 reads FQGNSA. The CDR3 extends over 12 amino acids. The CDR3 is CASSQAGSEQFF. The CDR3, as DNA: TGTGCCAGCAGCCAAGCTGGGAGTGAGCAGTTCTTC. Full variable domain (outside the CDR3, taken from reference TRBV7-2 and TRBJ2-1): GAGVSQSPSNKVTEKGKDVELRCDPISGHTALYWYRQSLGQGLEFLIYFQGNSAPDKSGLPSDRFSAERTGGSVSTLTIQRTQQEDSAVYLCASSQAGSEQFFGPGTRLTVL.

A word on this clonotype: A much larger clone lies a single base off, so this may be a read error. The chain carries TRBV27 and TRBJ2-4; D is tentatively TRBD1 or TRBD2 (5 bases each). CDR1 is MNHEY and CDR2 is SMNVEV in the germline V gene (reference sequence). This CDR3 contains 14 residues. V lost 4 bases and J 8 bases, leaving 15 bases between the germline ends. CDR3 region: CASSYDRLGDIQYF. The CDR3 bases are TGTGCCAGCAGTTATGATCGATTGGGGGACATTCAGTACTTC.

The V gene is TRBV6-2 or TRBV6-3, the J gene TRBJ2-1, with TRBD2 identical over 16 bases. The germline CDR1 and CDR2 sequences are MNHEY and SVGEGT. V lost 6 bases, J lost 0 bases, and 5 bases stayed unmatched. The CDR3 extends over 18 amino acids. CDR3 region: CASRIGTSGRVSYNEQFF. CDR3 bases: TGTGCCAGCAGAATCGGGACTAGCGGGAGGGTCTCCTACAATGAGCAGTTCTTC.

This clonotype was counted only a few times. This rearrangement joins TRBV19 to TRBJ2-1; D is undetermined. Trimming removed 4 bases from V and 7 bases from J, with 8 bases in between. This CDR3 contains 12 residues. CDR1 is LNHDA and CDR2 is SQIVND in the germline V gene (reference sequence). The CDR3 region has the DNA TGTGCCAGTAGTAGAGCTCGGAATGAGCAGTTCTTC. This encodes CASSRARNEQFF.

The rearrangement joins TRBV2 to TRBJ2-3, with D tentatively TRBD1 or TRBD2 (5 bases each). V dropped 6 bases and J dropped 3 bases, with 10 bases sitting between them. The germline gives CDR1 SNHLY, CDR2 FYNNEI. The CDR3 loop spans 13 amino acids. DNA for the CDR3: TGTGCCAGCAGGGAGGACAATACAGATACGCAGTATTTT. This codes for CASREDNTDTQYF. Together with reference TRBV2 and TRBJ2-3, the CDR3 gives the full variable domain: EPEVTQTPSHQVTQMGQEVILRCVPISNHLYFYWYRQILGQKVEFLVSFYNNEISEKSEIFDDQFSVERPDGSNFTLKIRSTKLEDSAMYFCASREDNTDTQYFGPGTRLTVL.

This clonotype appeared many times. The chain joins TRBV2 to TRBJ1-5; D ambiguous. The CDR3 loop spans 15 amino acids. With 3 bases removed from V and 1 base from J, the gap between germline ends came to 10 bases. CDR1 is SNHLY and CDR2 is FYNNEI in the germline V gene. The CDR3 sequence is CASSEGRKSNQPQHF. The CDR3 DNA is TGTGCCAGCAGTGAGGGCAGAAAGAGCAATCAGCCCCAGCATTTT. The full variable domain, rest sourced from reference TRBV2 and TRBJ1-5, is EPEVTQTPSHQVTQMGQEVILRCVPISNHLYFYWYRQILGQKVEFLVSFYNNEISEKSEIFDDQFSVERPDGSNFTLKIRSTKLEDSAMYFCASSEGRKSNQPQHFGDGTRLSIL.

This clonotype turned up a few times. The CDR3: CASSGYTGELFF. The CDR3 nucleotides are TGCGCCAGCAGCGGGTACACCGGGGAGCTGTTTTTT. This sequence joins TRBV10-2 and TRBJ2-2; D call uncertain. The germline V gene encodes CDR1 WSHSY and CDR2 SAAADI. V gave up 6 bases and J gave up 3 bases, with 5 bases separating them. This CDR3 is built from 12 residues.

This clonotype was recorded at least ten times. V gene TRBV19 combines with J gene TRBJ2-2; D gene uncertain. Germline CDR1 is LNHDA and CDR2 is SQIVND (reference sequence). V was shortened by 3 bases and J by 0 bases, with 5 bases between the two germline ends. The CDR3 is 14 residues long. CDR3 sequence reads: CASSISANTGELFF. DNA of the CDR3: TGTGCCAGTAGTATTTCAGCGAACACCGGGGAGCTGTTTTTT.

The chain carries TRBV2 and TRBJ2-5, with D possibly TRBD1 on 6 matching bases. V shed 5 bases and J shed 5 bases, with 12 bases lying between them. CDR3 size: 13 residues. Germline V CDR1 and CDR2: SNHLY, FYNNEI. In nucleotides, the CDR3 is TGTGCCAGCAGTACCAGGACAGTGGAGACCCAGTACTTC. Translating it yields CASSTRTVETQYF.